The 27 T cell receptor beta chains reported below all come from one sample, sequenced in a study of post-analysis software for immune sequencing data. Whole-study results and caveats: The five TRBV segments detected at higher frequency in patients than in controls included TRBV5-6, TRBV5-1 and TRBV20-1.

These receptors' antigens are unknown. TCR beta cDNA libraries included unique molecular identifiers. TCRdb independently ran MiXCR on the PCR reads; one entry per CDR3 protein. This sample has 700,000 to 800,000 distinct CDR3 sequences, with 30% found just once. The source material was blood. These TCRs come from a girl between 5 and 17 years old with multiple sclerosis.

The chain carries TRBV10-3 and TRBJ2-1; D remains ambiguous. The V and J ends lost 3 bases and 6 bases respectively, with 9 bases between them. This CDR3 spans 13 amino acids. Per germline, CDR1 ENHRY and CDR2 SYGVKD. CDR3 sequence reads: CAISDLGCNEQFF. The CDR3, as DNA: TGTGCCATCAGTGATCTGGGCTGCAATGAGCAGTTCTTC.

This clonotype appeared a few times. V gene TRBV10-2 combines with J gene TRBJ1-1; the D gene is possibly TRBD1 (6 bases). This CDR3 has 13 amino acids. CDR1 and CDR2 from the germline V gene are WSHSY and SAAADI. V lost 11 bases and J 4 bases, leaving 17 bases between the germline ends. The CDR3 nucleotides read TGCGCCTCAAGGGGGGCGGTCGGCACTGAAGCTTTCTTT. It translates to CASRGAVGTEAFF.

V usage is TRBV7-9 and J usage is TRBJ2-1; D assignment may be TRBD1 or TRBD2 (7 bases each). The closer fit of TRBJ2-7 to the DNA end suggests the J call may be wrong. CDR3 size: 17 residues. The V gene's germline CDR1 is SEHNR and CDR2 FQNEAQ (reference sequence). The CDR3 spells CASSPGGPGGSYNEQYF. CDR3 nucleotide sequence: TGTGCCAGCAGCCCAGGGGGTCCCGGGGGGTCCTACAATGAGCAGTACTTC.

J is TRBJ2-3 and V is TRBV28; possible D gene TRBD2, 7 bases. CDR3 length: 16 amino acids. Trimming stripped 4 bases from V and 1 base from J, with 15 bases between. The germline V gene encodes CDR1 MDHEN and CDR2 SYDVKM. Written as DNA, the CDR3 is TGTGCCAGCAGTTCGGGGGCCGCGGGGGGCACAGATACGCAGTATTTT. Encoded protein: CASSSGAAGGTDTQYF.

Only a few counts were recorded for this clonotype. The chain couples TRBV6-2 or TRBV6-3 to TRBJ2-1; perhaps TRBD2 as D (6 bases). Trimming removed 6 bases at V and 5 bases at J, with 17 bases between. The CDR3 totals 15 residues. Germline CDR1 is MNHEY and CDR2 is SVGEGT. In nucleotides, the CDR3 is TGTGCCAGCAGCAGGCTGGTGAGGAGGGACAATGAGCAGTTCTTC. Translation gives CASSRLVRRDNEQFF.

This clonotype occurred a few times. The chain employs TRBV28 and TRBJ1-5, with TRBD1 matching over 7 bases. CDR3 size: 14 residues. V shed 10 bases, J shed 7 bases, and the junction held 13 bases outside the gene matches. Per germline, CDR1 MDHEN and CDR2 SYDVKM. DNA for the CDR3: TGTGCCACCTTGACCCCGACAGGGCAGCAGCCCCAGCATTTT. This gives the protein CATLTPTGQQPQHF.

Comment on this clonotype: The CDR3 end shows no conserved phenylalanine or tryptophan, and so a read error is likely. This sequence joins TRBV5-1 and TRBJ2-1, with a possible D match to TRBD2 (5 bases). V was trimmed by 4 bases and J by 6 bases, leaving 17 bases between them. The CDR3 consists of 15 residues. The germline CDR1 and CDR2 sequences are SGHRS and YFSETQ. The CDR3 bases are TGCGCCAGCAGCCTCGCCCGAGGAGGTGGCAATGAGCAGTTCTGC. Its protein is CASSLARGGGNEQFC.

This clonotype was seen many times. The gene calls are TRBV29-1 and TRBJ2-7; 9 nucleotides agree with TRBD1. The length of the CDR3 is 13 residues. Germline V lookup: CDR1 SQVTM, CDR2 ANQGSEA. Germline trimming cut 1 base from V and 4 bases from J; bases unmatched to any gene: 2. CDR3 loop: CSVEGTGVYEQYF. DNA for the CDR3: TGCAGCGTTGAAGGGACAGGGGTATACGAGCAGTACTTC.

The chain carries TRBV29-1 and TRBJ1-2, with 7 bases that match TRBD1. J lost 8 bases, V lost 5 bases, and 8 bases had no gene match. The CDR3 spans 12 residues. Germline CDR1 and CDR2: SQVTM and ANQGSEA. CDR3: CSVRQGNHGYTF. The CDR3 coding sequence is TGCAGCGTTAGACAGGGTAACCACGGCTACACCTTC.

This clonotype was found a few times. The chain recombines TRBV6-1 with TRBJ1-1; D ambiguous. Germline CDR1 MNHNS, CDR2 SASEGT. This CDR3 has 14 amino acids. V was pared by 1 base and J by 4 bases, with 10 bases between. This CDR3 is CASSEVVRATEAFF. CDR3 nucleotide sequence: TGTGCCAGCAGTGAAGTCGTCCGGGCCACTGAAGCTTTCTTT.

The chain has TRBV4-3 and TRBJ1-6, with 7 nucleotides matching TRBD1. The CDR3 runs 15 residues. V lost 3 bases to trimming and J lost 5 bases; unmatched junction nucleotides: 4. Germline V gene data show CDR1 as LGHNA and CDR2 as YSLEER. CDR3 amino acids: CASSQDRTHNSPLHF. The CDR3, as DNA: TGCGCCAGCAGCCAGGACAGGACACATAATTCACCCCTCCACTTT.

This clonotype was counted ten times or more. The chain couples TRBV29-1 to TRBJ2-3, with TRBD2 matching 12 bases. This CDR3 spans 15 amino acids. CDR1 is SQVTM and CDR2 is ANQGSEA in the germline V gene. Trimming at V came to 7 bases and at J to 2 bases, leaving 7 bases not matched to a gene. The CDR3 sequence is CSAKTSGSLTDTQYF. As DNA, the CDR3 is TGCAGCGCCAAGACTAGCGGGAGCCTCACAGATACGCAGTATTTT.

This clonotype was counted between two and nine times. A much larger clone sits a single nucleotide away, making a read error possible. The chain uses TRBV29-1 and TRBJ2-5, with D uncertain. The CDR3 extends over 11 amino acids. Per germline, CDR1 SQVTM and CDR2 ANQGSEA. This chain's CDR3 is CGVAPEETQYF. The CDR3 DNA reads TGCGGCGTTGCCCCAGAAGAGACCCAGTACTTC. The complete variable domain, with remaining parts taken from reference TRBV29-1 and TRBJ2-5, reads SAVISQKPSRDICQRGTSLTIQCQVDSQVTMMFWYRQQPGQSLTLIATANQGSEATYESGFVIDKFPISRPNLTFSTLTVSNMSPEDSSIYLCGVAPEETQYFGPGTRLLVL.

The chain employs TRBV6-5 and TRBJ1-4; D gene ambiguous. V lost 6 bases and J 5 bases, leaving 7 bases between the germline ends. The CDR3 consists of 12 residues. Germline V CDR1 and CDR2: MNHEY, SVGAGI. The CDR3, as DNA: TGTGCCAGCAGAGTAGGGAATGAAAAACTGTTTTTT. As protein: CASRVGNEKLFF.

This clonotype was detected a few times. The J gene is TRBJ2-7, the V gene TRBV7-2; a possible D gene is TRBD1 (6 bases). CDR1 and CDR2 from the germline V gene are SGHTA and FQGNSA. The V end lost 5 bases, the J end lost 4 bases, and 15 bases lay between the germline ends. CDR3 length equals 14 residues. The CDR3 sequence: CASSQAAGDYEQYF. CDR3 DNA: TGTGCCAGCAGCCAAGCGGCAGGGGATTACGAGCAGTACTTC.

CDR3 coding DNA: TGTGCCAGCAGCTTAGGTACCGGGACGGGGACCCAGTACTTC. It translates to CASSLGTGTGTQYF. The chain has TRBV7-9 and TRBJ2-7; tentatively, D is TRBD1 or TRBD2 (5 bases each). The DNA end is more similar to TRBJ2-5, so the J call may be wrong. The germline V gene has CDR1 SEHNR and CDR2 FQNEAQ (reference sequence). CDR3 length: 14 residues.

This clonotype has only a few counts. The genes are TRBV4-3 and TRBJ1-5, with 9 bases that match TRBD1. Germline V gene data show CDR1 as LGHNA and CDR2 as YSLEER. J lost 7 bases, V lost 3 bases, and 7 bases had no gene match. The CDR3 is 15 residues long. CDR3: CASSQGTGPGQPQHF. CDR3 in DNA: TGCGCCAGCAGCCAGGGGACAGGGCCAGGACAGCCCCAGCATTTT.

The CDR3 DNA is TGTGCCAGCAGCTTCCGGTCGGTAGGCTGGCCTAATGAAAAACTGTTTTTT. Amino acid sequence: CASSFRSVGWPNEKLFF. The chain is built from TRBV7-2 and TRBJ1-4; D is unclear. V dropped 3 bases and J dropped 3 bases, with 17 bases sitting between them. Germline values: CDR1 SGHTA, CDR2 FQGNSA. The CDR3 is 17 residues long.

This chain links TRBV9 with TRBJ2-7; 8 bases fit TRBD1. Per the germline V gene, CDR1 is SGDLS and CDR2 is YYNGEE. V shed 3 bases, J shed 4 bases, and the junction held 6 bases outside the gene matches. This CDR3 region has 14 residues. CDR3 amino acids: CASSATGGPYEQYF. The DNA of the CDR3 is TGTGCCAGCAGCGCTACAGGGGGACCATACGAGCAGTACTTC.

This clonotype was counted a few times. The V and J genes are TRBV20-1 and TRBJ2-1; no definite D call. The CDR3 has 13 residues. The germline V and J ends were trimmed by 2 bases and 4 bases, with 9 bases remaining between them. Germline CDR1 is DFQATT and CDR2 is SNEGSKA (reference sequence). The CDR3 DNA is TGCAGTGCTAGAAAACACAATTACAATGAGCAGTTCTTC. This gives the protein CSARKHNYNEQFF.

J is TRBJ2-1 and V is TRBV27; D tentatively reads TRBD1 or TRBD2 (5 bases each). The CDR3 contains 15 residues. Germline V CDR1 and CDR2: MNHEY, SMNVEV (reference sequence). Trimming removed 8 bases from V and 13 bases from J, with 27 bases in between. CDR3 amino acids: CASVKEGQGKATQFF. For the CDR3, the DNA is TGTGCCAGCGTTAAAGAGGGGCAGGGCAAGGCGACCCAGTTCTTC.

The CDR3 DNA reads as TGCAGTGCTAGACCATGGACAGGGAACCCCAAAGAGACCCAGTACTTC. Its translation: CSARPWTGNPKETQYF. This chain joins TRBV20-1 and TRBJ2-7; TRBD1 matches at 8 bases. The J call may be wrong; the DNA end is better matched by TRBJ2-5. This CDR3 is 16 amino acids long. Germline V gene lookup returns CDR1 DFQATT and CDR2 SNEGSKA (reference sequence).

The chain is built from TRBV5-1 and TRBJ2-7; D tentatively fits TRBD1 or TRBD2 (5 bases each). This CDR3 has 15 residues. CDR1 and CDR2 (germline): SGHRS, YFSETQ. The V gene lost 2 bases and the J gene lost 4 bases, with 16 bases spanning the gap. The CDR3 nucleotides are TGCGCCAGCAGCTTCCCCGTCCCCGGGGCGTACGAGCAGTACTTC. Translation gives CASSFPVPGAYEQYF.

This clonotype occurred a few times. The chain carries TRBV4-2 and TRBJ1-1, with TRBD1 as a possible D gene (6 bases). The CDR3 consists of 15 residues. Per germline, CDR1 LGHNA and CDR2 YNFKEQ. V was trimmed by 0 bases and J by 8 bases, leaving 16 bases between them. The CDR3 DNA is TGTGCCAGCAGCCAAGAAGGGCAGGGACAAGAAGAAGCTTTCTTT. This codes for CASSQEGQGQEEAFF.

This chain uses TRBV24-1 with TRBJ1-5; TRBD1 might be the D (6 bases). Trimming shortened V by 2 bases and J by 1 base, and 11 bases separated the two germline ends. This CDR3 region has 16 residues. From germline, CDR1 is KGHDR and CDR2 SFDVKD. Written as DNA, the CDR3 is TGTGCCACCAGTGATTCCGGGACACCGAGCAATCAGCCCCAGCATTTT. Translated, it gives CATSDSGTPSNQPQHF.

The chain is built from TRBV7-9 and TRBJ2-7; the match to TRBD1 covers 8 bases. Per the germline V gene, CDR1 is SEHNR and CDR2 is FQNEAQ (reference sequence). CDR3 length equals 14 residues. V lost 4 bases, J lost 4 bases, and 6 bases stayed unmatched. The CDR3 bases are TGTGCCAGCAGCTCCCCAGGGGGCAGTTACGAGCAGTACTTC. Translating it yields CASSSPGGSYEQYF. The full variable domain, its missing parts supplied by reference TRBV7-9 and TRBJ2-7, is DTGVSQNPRHKITKRGQNVTFRCDPISEHNRLYWYRQTLGQGPEFLTYFQNEAQLEKSRLLSDRFSAERPKGSFSTLEIQRTEQGDSAMYLCASSSPGGSYEQYFGPGTRLTVT.

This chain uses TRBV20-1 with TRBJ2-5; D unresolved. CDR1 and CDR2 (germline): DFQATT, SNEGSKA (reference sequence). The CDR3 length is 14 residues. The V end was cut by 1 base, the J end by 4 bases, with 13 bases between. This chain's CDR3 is CSARGNRLGETQYF. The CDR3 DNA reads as TGCAGTGCTAGAGGAAATAGGCTGGGAGAGACCCAGTACTTC.